This entry lists 3 T cell receptor beta chains sequenced from one sample in a study of blood T cell repertoires in COVID-19. Produced via immunoSEQ multiplex PCR; TCRdb's table is partial and in-frame only. The sample has about 130,000 clones, 86% seen once. The sequencing sample was made of PBMCs or T cells enriched from blood (not recorded which). Source of these receptors: a man aged 45-65 years who had recovered from COVID-19.

The rearrangement uses TRBV15 and TRBJ1-5; TRBD1 is a possible D gene (6 bases). The V end was cut by 0 bases, the J end by 2 bases, with 14 bases between. The CDR3 extends over 17 amino acids. The germline gives CDR1 LNHNV, CDR2 YYDKDF (reference sequence). The CDR3 region is CATSRDHFAGGNQPQHF. CDR3 nucleotide sequence: TGTGCCACCAGCAGAGATCATTTTGCAGGGGGCAATCAGCCCCAGCATTTT.

The chain recombines TRBV5-1 with TRBJ2-5, with a possible D match to TRBD1 (5 bases). CDR3 size: 14 residues. Germline CDR1 is SGHRS and CDR2 is YFSETQ. V gave up 0 bases and J gave up 4 bases, with 10 bases separating them. This chain's CDR3 is CASSLEGFGETQYF. For the CDR3, the DNA is TGCGCCAGCAGCTTGGAGGGGTTCGGAGAGACCCAGTACTTC.

This chain uses TRBV3-1 (or the pseudogene TRBV3-2) with TRBJ2-3; D perhaps matches TRBD2 (5 bases). CDR1 is LGHDT, CDR2 YNNKEL, per germline (reference sequence). This CDR3 has 16 residues. With 0 bases removed from V and 0 bases from J, the gap between germline ends came to 10 bases. CDR3 DNA: TGTGCCAGCAGCCAAGATGGCGGGTCCAGCACAGATACGCAGTATTTT. It specifies CASSQDGGSSTDTQYF.